The source of this T cell receptor beta chain is a study of cytomegalovirus exposure and HLA in healthy donors. The CDR3 is made up of 15 amino acids. Germline V gene data show CDR1 as LNHDA and CDR2 as SQIVND (reference sequence). Deletions cut 2 bases from V and 3 bases from J, with 11 bases between. Primers for the PCR totalled 60 Vbeta and 13 Jbeta. Libraries were prepared by immunoSEQ multiplex PCR; TCRdb keeps only in-frame clonotypes and omits some of them. There are approximately 75,000 clones in the sample, with approximately 5% held by the top ten. General study findings and limits: Highly shared variants forming one cluster were likely a sequencing artifact.

Remarks on this clone: No antigen is known for it.

The chain employs TRBV19 and TRBJ2-1; TRBD1 is a possible D gene (6 bases). The receptor comes from a man aged 35 to 55 in good health and CMV-seronegative. Input material: PBMCs. CDR3 sequence: CASSIRGQLYNEQFF. CDR3 coding DNA: TGTGCCAGTAGTATACGAGGACAGCTCTACAATGAGCAGTTCTTC.